This section outlines one TCR beta chain sequence together with its context. In the authors' workflow: For nucleated cells, counts were estimated from reference gene primer amplification. Method: immunoSEQ multiplex PCR; TCRdb's copy keeps in-frame clones and lacks some. The V and J calls and the clone size are those of that table, but D and trimming were determined from the DNA. The table records 60,000 to 85,000 clones, 70% to 90% of them present only once. The V gene's germline CDR1 is ENHRY and CDR2 SYGVKD. V lost 10 bases, J lost 6 bases, and 18 bases lay in between. The CDR3 covers 13 residues. These data belong to a study of blood T cell repertoires in COVID-19. About the study: Acute and convalescent COVID-19 samples came from the United States, Italy and Spain. PBMCs, B-cell-depleted T cells, or T cells provided the cDNA or gDNA that made up the material.

The sequence was obtained from a man between 65 and 80 years old with acute or convalescent COVID-19. The sequencing input was peripheral blood. This rearrangement joins TRBV10-3 to TRBJ1-1; possible D gene TRBD1, 6 bases. The CDR3 sequence is CATWSGQHPEAFF. CDR3 coding DNA: TGTGCCACTTGGTCCGGACAGCATCCTGAAGCTTTCTTT.